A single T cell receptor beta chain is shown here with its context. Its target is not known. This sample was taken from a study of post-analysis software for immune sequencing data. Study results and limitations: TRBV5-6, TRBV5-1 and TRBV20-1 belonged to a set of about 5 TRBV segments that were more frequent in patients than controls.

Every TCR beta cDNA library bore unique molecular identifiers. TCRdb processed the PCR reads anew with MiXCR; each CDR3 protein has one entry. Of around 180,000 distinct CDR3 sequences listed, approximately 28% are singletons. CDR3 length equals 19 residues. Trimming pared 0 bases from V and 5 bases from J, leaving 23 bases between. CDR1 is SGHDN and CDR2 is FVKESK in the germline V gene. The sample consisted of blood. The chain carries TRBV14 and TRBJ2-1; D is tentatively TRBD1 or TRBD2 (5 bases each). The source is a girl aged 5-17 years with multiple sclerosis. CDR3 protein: CASSQEGEGRQTTHNEQFF. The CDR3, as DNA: TGTGCCAGCAGCCAAGAGGGGGAAGGTAGGCAGACAACTCACAATGAGCAGTTCTTC.